Listed below are T cell receptor beta chains from one sample, sequenced in a study of cytomegalovirus exposure and HLA in healthy donors. The method was immunoSEQ multiplex PCR; TCRdb's version includes in-frame clones alone and lacks a portion of them. The table has tens of thousands of clones, roughly four fifths seen once. The sequenced material came from PBMCs. The receptor set was obtained from a young man in good health and CMV-seronegative. CDR3s include the opening cysteine and the closing phenylalanine or tryptophan. Fields, in order: J gene, V gene, CDR3 length, CDR3 protein.

J: TRBJ1-6; V: TRBV10-2; length: 13; CDR3: CASSSGENSPLHF
J: TRBJ1-6; V: TRBV28; length: 13; CDR3: CASSRPRYSPLHF
J: TRBJ2-3; V: TRBV11-2; length: 14; CDR3: CASSFMAPTDTQYF
J: TRBJ2-7; V: TRBV18; length: 15; CDR3: CASSARDSKSYEQYF
J: TRBJ2-1; V: TRBV10-3; length: 12; CDR3: CAISDRANEQFF
J: TRBJ2-7; V: TRBV11-2; length: 13; CDR3: CASRRQGANEQYF
J: TRBJ1-2; V: TRBV6-5; length: 15; CDR3: CASSRDREATYGYTF
J: TRBJ1-5; V: TRBV15; length: 15; CDR3: CATSRPGDGPLLQHF
J: TRBJ2-1; V: TRBV29-1; length: 13; CDR3: CSVGLGDYNEQFF
J: TRBJ1-3; V: TRBV19; length: 15; CDR3: CASSISIYSGNTIYF
J: TRBJ2-7; V: TRBV7-3; length: 13; CDR3: CASSLMEGLEQYF
J: TRBJ1-5; V: TRBV7-2; length: 15; CDR3: CASSAQTGGGSPQHF
J: TRBJ1-2; V: TRBV7-8; length: 14; CDR3: CASSMAVINYGYTF
J: TRBJ1-2; V: TRBV15; length: 14; CDR3: CATSRLEGIYGYTF
J: TRBJ2-7; V: TRBV19; length: 14; CDR3: CASSPGTGGYEQYF
J: TRBJ2-2; V: TRBV19; length: 15; CDR3: CATSIWAKNTGELFF
J: TRBJ2-5; V: TRBV11-3; length: 16; CDR3: CASSLARQGLQETQYF
J: TRBJ2-5; V: TRBV4-3; length: 16; CDR3: CASSQRAGGIGETQYF
J: TRBJ1-2; V: TRBV28; length: 11; CDR3: CASSQNYGYTF
J: TRBJ2-1; V: TRBV5-1; length: 14; CDR3: CASSLIGGLDEQFF
J: TRBJ1-4; V: TRBV28; length: 14; CDR3: CASTSTGGYEKLFF
J: TRBJ2-2; V: TRBV29-1; length: 17; CDR3: CSVENRLAGGYTGELFF
J: TRBJ2-2; V: TRBV2; length: 17; CDR3: CASSWGLAALNTGELFF
J: TRBJ2-7; V: TRBV28; length: 13; CDR3: CASLNRASYEQYF
J: TRBJ1-4; V: TRBV19; length: 16; CDR3: CASRSGRQGINEKLFF
J: TRBJ1-1; V: TRBV19; length: 17; CDR3: CASSNRGRVFIDTEAFF
J: TRBJ1-2; V: TRBV12-5; length: 14; CDR3: CASGLGQGWNGYTF
J: TRBJ1-2; V: TRBV6-4; length: 13; CDR3: CASSDSASYGYTF
J: TRBJ2-5; V: TRBV6-6; length: 12; CDR3: CASKQGAETQYF
J: TRBJ1-1; V: TRBV9; length: 18; CDR3: CASSSPLGTGQMNTEAFF
J: TRBJ2-5; V: TRBV2; length: 11; CDR3: CASLVMETQYF
J: TRBJ1-4; V: TRBV18; length: 16; CDR3: CASSPPSQGQNEKLFF
J: TRBJ2-3; V: TRBV4-3; length: 15; CDR3: CASSTGLAGTDTQYF
J: TRBJ2-3; V: TRBV5-6; length: 13; CDR3: CASSLIGTDTQYF
J: TRBJ1-1; V: TRBV28; length: 14; CDR3: CASSTGAKNTEAFF
J: TRBJ2-2; V: TRBV11-1; length: 13; CDR3: CASSFDYTGELFF
J: TRBJ2-7; V: TRBV4-3; length: 14; CDR3: CASSQGTGFSEQYF
J: TRBJ1-2; V: TRBV6-5; length: 13; CDR3: CASSYTLGDGYTF
J: TRBJ2-7; V: TRBV28; length: 16; CDR3: CASRDSSGGSSYEQYF
J: TRBJ2-1; V: TRBV7-9; length: 16; CDR3: CASSPTTGFEYNEQFF
J: TRBJ2-7; V: TRBV7-2; length: 16; CDR3: CASSPGTSGVSYEQYF
J: TRBJ2-7; V: TRBV5-6; length: 14; CDR3: CASSLVPGSYEQYF